This TCR beta chain comes out of a study of shared clonotypes between healthy human individuals. Study-level points and caveats: Generation probability values for non-shared clonotypes were lower than those for clonotypes shared by all four donors. What rarefaction showed was incomplete sorted-subset sequencing despite large depth. Shared clonotypes: 4.5% to 6.5% naive CD4, roughly 3.5% naive CD8, 2.3% memory CD4, 0.4% to 0.5% memory CD8.

The CDR3 contains 15 residues. Germline lookup yields CDR1 MNHEY and CDR2 SVGAGI. V lost 4 bases, J lost 1 base, and 11 bases lay in between. Only in-frame clones appear in the TCRdb table, and some are missing; sequencing was by immunoSEQ multiplex PCR. The sample records hundreds of thousands of clones, 55% to 85% being singletons. This clone came up many times. Its cognate antigen is unknown. This clonotype originated in a woman under 40 in good health. The sample was memory CD4+ T cells sorted from blood. Sample subset: CD45RA-negative fraction. The rearrangement links TRBV6-5 to TRBJ2-4; maybe TRBD2 (5 bases). The CDR3 DNA sequence: TGTGCCAGCAGTTTCTCGCTAGCCGCCAAAAACATTCAGTACTTC. Translation gives CASSFSLAAKNIQYF.